This TCR beta chain was recovered during a study of T-cell reconstitution after alpha-beta-depleted transplantation in children (dated by TCRdb to 2015 to 2016). Background for the entire study: Using TCR repertoire profiling, the study followed T-cell immune reconstitution in a quantitative way in children after TCRalphabeta/CD19-depleted allogeneic hematopoietic cell transplantation. The paper's findings and limits, for the study overall: Apparently early alphabetaT-cell count recovery about two months after transplant reportedly relied on only several hundred rapidly expanded clones derived from non-depleted graft cells. Hyperexpanded clone frequencies declined over subsequent months; after one year, T-cell counts and TCRbeta diversity were mostly attributed to newly produced T cells. The high TCRbeta diversity at day 60 in some patients was ascribed to recipient T cells and intrathymic progenitors that had survived conditioning.

The receptor library was made with PCR. The data were produced on an Illumina HiSeq 2500. TCR library preparation used molecular barcoding, with unique molecular identifiers applied to normalize quantification of the TCRbeta repertoire. TCRdb's own reprocessing of the public reads used fastp at Q25 and MiXCR and kept productive beta chains. For every CDR3 protein sequence, its rows merge into one entry that carries the most common genes and DNA. This sample gives about 200,000 distinct CDR3 sequences in total; approximately 6.9% of them show up just once. 5.5% of the sample goes to the ten largest clones. This clonotype was recorded many times. It has no known antigen specificity. Within one base of it there is no much larger clone, and no base qualities were kept. From the cysteine up to the phenylalanine, the CDR3 has a length of 15 residues. Here the CDR3 DNA is all that survives: 45 bases in frame from base 1. V is reduced by 4 bases and J by 2 bases, leaving a spacing of 18 bases between them. In the germline V gene, CDR1 corresponds to SQVTM and CDR2 to ANQGSEA.

This specimen's treatment or condition label, interpreted: allogeneic hematopoietic cell transplantation with graft depleted of TCRalphabeta T cells and CD19 B cells. The children who served as transplant recipients had been given grafts of TCRalphabeta/CD19-depleted allogeneic hematopoietic cells. This specimen was PBMCs, taken before TCRalphabeta/CD19-depleted stem cell transplant. The rearranged chain carries TRBV29-1 and TRBJ2-7, and possibly TRBD2, on 6 matching bases. The receptor was isolated from a boy younger than 10 with acute lymphoblastic leukemia, due to receive a stem cell transplant. In nucleotide form, the sequence is TGCAGCGTTGTAGGGTTTGGGCGGGGACCCTACGAGCAGTACTTC. It encodes CSVVGFGRGPYEQYF.